What follows are 16 T cell receptor beta chains derived from one specimen sequenced in a study of T-cell memory formation after mild COVID-19. TCRdb ran MiXCR on the 5' RACE reads and lists one entry per CDR3 protein. The repertoire holds around 130,000 distinct CDR3 sequences, 14% seen once, with about 26% in the top ten. The sequenced sample consisted of PBMCs or a T cell subset sorted from them (not recorded which). Receptors were obtained from an adult woman who had mild COVID-19 (a few samples of this study predate the infection). Cell type and time point are not known.

This chain joins TRBV14 and TRBJ2-7; the D gene is possibly TRBD1 (6 bases). The V end was cut by 3 bases, the J end by 2 bases, with 11 bases between. CDR1 SGHDN and CDR2 FVKESK come from the germline V gene. This CDR3 comprises 14 residues. CDR3 region: CASSHGAGAYEQYF. In nucleotides, the CDR3 is TGTGCCAGCAGCCACGGGGCAGGGGCCTACGAGCAGTACTTC.

The count of this clonotype is one. This rearrangement joins TRBV9 to TRBJ1-2; 11 bases are a match to TRBD1. V was clipped by 4 bases and J by 6 bases; unmatched bases: 5. The CDR3 contains 14 residues. The V gene's germline CDR1 is SGDLS and CDR2 YYNGEE. The DNA for the CDR3 is TGTGCCAGCAGCACCGGGACAGGGGGGAATGGCTACACCTTC. Translation: CASSTGTGGNGYTF.

This clonotype was counted only a few times. V usage is TRBV6-5 and J usage is TRBJ2-1; TRBD1 is a possible D gene (6 bases). V was trimmed by 6 bases and J by 9 bases, leaving 15 bases between them. CDR3 size: 13 residues. Germline V gene sequence: CDR1 MNHEY, CDR2 SVGAGI. Here the CDR3 reads CASSHRASVEQFF. DNA for the CDR3: TGTGCCAGCAGCCACAGGGCCAGCGTTGAGCAGTTCTTC.

V is TRBV7-9 and J is TRBJ2-2; possibly TRBD1 for D (6 bases). Germline loops: CDR1 SEHNR, CDR2 FQNEAQ (reference sequence). V was cut by 3 bases and J by 3 bases, with 17 bases left in between. CDR3 length: 17 amino acids. The CDR3 sequence: CASSFTGLGLDTGELFF. The CDR3 DNA reads as TGTGCCAGCAGCTTCACAGGGCTGGGGCTTGACACCGGGGAGCTGTTTTTT.

This clonotype was seen only a few times. This chain connects TRBV20-1 to TRBJ2-3, with D hard to call. This CDR3 has 12 residues. V dropped 5 bases and J dropped 5 bases, with 11 bases sitting between them. Germline-derived CDR1 and CDR2 are DFQATT and SNEGSKA (reference sequence). The CDR3 nucleotides read TGCAGTGCTTCCTCCCACCGAGATACGCAGTATTTT. Its translation: CSASSHRDTQYF.

This clonotype has just a few counts. This chain uses TRBV29-1 with TRBJ1-4; possible D gene TRBD1, 5 bases. Germline assignment: CDR1 SQVTM and CDR2 ANQGSEA. The CDR3 is made up of 18 amino acids. V was clipped by 6 bases and J by 0 bases, with 23 bases between them. CDR3 DNA sequence: TGCAGCGTCCTGAGTACAAGTGGGGCACTGACAACTAATGAAAAACTGTTTTTT. Translating gives CSVLSTSGALTTNEKLFF.

The chain is built from TRBV13 and TRBJ1-1, with TRBD1 matching over 7 bases. The V gene's germline CDR1 is PRHDT and CDR2 FYEKMQ (reference sequence). J lost 9 bases, V lost 4 bases, and 14 bases had no gene match. The CDR3 extends over 15 amino acids. CDR3 in DNA: TGTGCCAGCAGCTCCAGCCTCCCAGGGGGATTAAAAGCTTTCTTT. Residues: CASSSSLPGGLKAFF.

The chain carries TRBV6-5 and TRBJ1-1; 7 positions agree with TRBD1. This CDR3 has 15 amino acids. Per the germline V gene, CDR1 is MNHEY and CDR2 is SVGAGI. The V and J ends lost 6 bases and 4 bases, in that order; junction bases with no gene match: 11. CDR3 DNA sequence: TGTGCCAGCAGCCCCGACAGGGCTGGAATCACTGAAGCTTTCTTT. As protein: CASSPDRAGITEAFF.

This clonotype was detected a few times. CDR3 nucleotides: TGTGCCAGCAGTCCGTGGACTAGCGGGAGAGGAGATACGCAGTATTTT. It translates to CASSPWTSGRGDTQYF. This chain joins TRBV12-3 or TRBV12-4 and TRBJ2-3, with 13 bases lining up with TRBD2. This CDR3 has 16 residues. The trim removed 5 bases at V and 5 bases at J, leaving 7 bases unmatched.

This clonotype was found once. V gene TRBV10-3 combines with J gene TRBJ1-1; no firm D call. The V end was cut by 11 bases, the J end by 2 bases, with 18 bases between. The CDR3 loop spans 14 amino acids. Per the germline V gene, CDR1 is ENHRY and CDR2 is SYGVKD. CDR3 bases: TGTGCCGCCCGGGAGGGCAGTCCCAACACTGAAGCTTTCTTT. This translates into CAAREGSPNTEAFF.

The V call is TRBV14, the J call TRBJ2-1; 7 bases are shared with TRBD2. This CDR3 comprises 14 residues. Germline lookup yields CDR1 SGHDN and CDR2 FVKESK. The junction had 2 bases not matched to a gene; V was cut back by 3 bases and J by 3 bases. CDR3 DNA: TGTGCCAGCAGCCAGCGGGGGTACTACAATGAGCAGTTCTTC. It specifies CASSQRGYYNEQFF.

The rearrangement links TRBV7-9 to TRBJ2-7, with D possibly matching TRBD1 (6 bases). This CDR3 contains 12 residues. V was clipped by 5 bases and J by 4 bases, with 9 bases between them. Germline V gene lookup returns CDR1 SEHNR and CDR2 FQNEAQ (reference sequence). CDR3 bases: TGTGCCAGCAGCCACGGACAGTACGAGCAGTACTTC. The encoded protein is CASSHGQYEQYF.

The chain recombines TRBV12-3 or TRBV12-4 with TRBJ2-2, with 12 bases fitting TRBD2. V trimming: 8 bases; J trimming: 0 bases; junction bases outside the gene matches: 13. This CDR3 has 19 residues. The CDR3 DNA reads as TGTGCCAGCTCGAGGCTACTAGCGGGGGGCCGGTCGAACACCGGGGAGCTGTTTTTT. It specifies CASSRLLAGGRSNTGELFF.

The CDR3 region is CASRPDRGVSSGANVLTF. CDR3 sequence (DNA): TGCGCCAGCAGACCCGACAGGGGTGTTAGCTCTGGGGCCAACGTCCTGACTTTC. This chain joins TRBV5-1 and TRBJ2-6; 8 bases align to TRBD1. This CDR3 has 18 residues. Germline CDR1 reads SGHRS; CDR2 reads YFSETQ. Germline trimming cut 5 bases from V and 0 bases from J; bases unmatched to any gene: 10.

The genes are TRBV5-1 and TRBJ2-3, with 7 bases matching TRBD1. J lost 2 bases, V lost 3 bases, and 9 bases had no gene match. Germline values: CDR1 SGHRS, CDR2 YFSETQ. CDR3 length: 16 residues. The CDR3 sequence: CASSSHDRAITDTQYF. DNA of the CDR3: TGCGCCAGCAGCTCTCACGACAGGGCAATCACAGATACGCAGTATTTT.

The chain recombines TRBV11-2 with TRBJ2-1; tentatively, D is TRBD1 or TRBD2 (5 bases each). In germline, CDR1 is SGHAT, CDR2 FQNNGV. V lost 5 bases to trimming and J lost 6 bases, with 14 bases between them. The CDR3 is 14 amino acids. In DNA, the CDR3 is TGTGCCAGCAGCGACGAGGGACGCCGCAATGAGCAGTTCTTC. Protein product: CASSDEGRRNEQFF.